This TCR beta chain comes out of a study of T cells in localized non-small cell lung cancer. Study-wide points: Uninvolved adjacent lung had more T cell clonality than any other tissue, topping tumor. Higher blood T cell density went with longer overall survival. When the top 100 tumor clones were examined, a median approximately 59 of them also appeared in the adjacent lung, which was paired and uninvolved.

Clones were read by immunoSEQ multiplex PCR, and TCRdb kept only the in-frame ones, dropping some. The sample yields tens of thousands of clones, approximately 90% seen once. Details on this clone: Its antigen is still unknown.

CDR1 is SGHNT and CDR2 is YYREEE in the germline V gene (reference sequence). V lost 4 bases to trimming and J lost 5 bases; unmatched junction nucleotides: 10. The CDR3 loop spans 15 amino acids. This sequence originates from a woman between 18 and 49 years old with stage III lung adenocarcinoma. This specimen consisted of peripheral blood, obtained before any cancer treatment. The chain links TRBV5-4 to TRBJ1-2, with 8 bases fitting TRBD1. Here the CDR3 reads CASSARQGSKYGYTF. In DNA, the CDR3 is TGTGCCAGCAGCGCTAGACAGGGGTCGAAGTATGGCTACACCTTC.